This is a list of T cell receptor beta chains from one sample in a study of T cells in Graves' hyperthyroidism and ophthalmopathy. TCRdb analysed the multiplex PCR reads with MiXCR anew, one entry per CDR3 protein. The table has around 610,000 distinct CDR3 sequences, over 12% seen once. Sequencing input: blood. The receptor source for this set is a woman aged 40 to 55 with Graves' ophthalmopathy. Both conserved end residues are part of each CDR3. D genes are given only for firm matches. Clone size, where shown, is once, few, many, or a class for clones that have expanded.

clone size: many; D gene: .; J gene: TRBJ2-2; V gene: TRBV20-1; CDR3 protein: CSARGTGDFGELFF; CDR3 DNA: TGCAGTGCTAGAGGCACAGGGGACTTCGGGGAGCTGTTTTTT
clone size: many; D gene: TRBD1; J gene: TRBJ1-2; V gene: TRBV2; CDR3 protein: CASTFDGQGYGYTF; CDR3 DNA: TGTGCCAGCACCTTCGACGGACAGGGATATGGCTACACCTTC
clone size: .; D gene: TRBD2; J gene: TRBJ2-5; V gene: TRBV18; CDR3 protein: CASSPTTSSEETQYF; CDR3 DNA: TGTGCCAGCTCACCAACGACTAGCTCCGAAGAGACCCAGTACTTC
clone size: .; D gene: .; J gene: TRBJ1-5; V gene: TRBV4-1; CDR3 protein: CASSQSLGSNQPQHF; CDR3 DNA: TGCGCCAGCAGCCAAAGCCTTGGGAGCAATCAGCCCCAGCATTTT
clone size: many; D gene: .; J gene: TRBJ1-3; V gene: TRBV6-1; CDR3 protein: CASRPSGNTIYF; CDR3 DNA: TGTGCCAGCAGGCCCTCTGGAAACACCATATATTTT
clone size: .; D gene: TRBD1; J gene: TRBJ2-2; V gene: TRBV28; CDR3 protein: CASSLSAGTGFFRNTGELFF; CDR3 DNA: TGTGCCAGCAGTTTGTCTGCCGGGACAGGGTTCTTTCGGAACACCGGGGAGCTGTTTTTT
clone size: few; D gene: .; J gene: TRBJ2-2; V gene: TRBV10-3; CDR3 protein: CAISERGLGNTGELFF; CDR3 DNA: TGTGCCATCAGTGAGCGGGGACTGGGAAACACCGGGGAGCTGTTTTTT
clone size: .; D gene: .; J gene: TRBJ2-2; V gene: TRBV5-1; CDR3 protein: CASSTYREDTGELFF; CDR3 DNA: TGCGCCAGCAGCACCTACAGGGAAGACACCGGGGAGCTGTTTTTT
clone size: .; D gene: TRBD1; J gene: TRBJ1-5; V gene: TRBV19; CDR3 protein: CASSATGTYGNQPQHF; CDR3 DNA: TGTGCCAGTAGTGCGACAGGGACCTATGGCAATCAGCCCCAGCATTTT
clone size: many; D gene: .; J gene: TRBJ2-5; V gene: TRBV4-1; CDR3 protein: CASSQPDAMETQYF; CDR3 DNA: TGCGCCAGCAGCCAACCTGACGCGATGGAGACCCAGTACTTC
clone size: many; D gene: .; J gene: TRBJ2-7; V gene: TRBV12-3/TRBV12-4; CDR3 protein: CASSLGGARYEQYF; CDR3 DNA: TGTGCCAGCAGCCTTGGGGGGGCGCGTTACGAGCAGTACTTC
clone size: many; D gene: TRBD2; J gene: TRBJ2-5; V gene: TRBV20-1; CDR3 protein: CAPTTSGGETQYF; CDR3 DNA: TGCGCCCCTACGACTAGCGGAGGAGAGACCCAGTACTTC
clone size: many; D gene: .; J gene: TRBJ1-2; V gene: TRBV27; CDR3 protein: CASKEGLHYGYTF; CDR3 DNA: TGTGCCAGCAAGGAGGGACTCCACTATGGCTACACCTTC
clone size: few; D gene: .; J gene: TRBJ1-1; V gene: TRBV5-1; CDR3 protein: CASSSEGKNTEAFF; CDR3 DNA: TGCGCCAGCAGCTCGGAGGGCAAGAACACTGAAGCTTTCTTT
clone size: many; D gene: .; J gene: TRBJ2-7; V gene: TRBV19; CDR3 protein: CASSKGSGPSYEQYF; CDR3 DNA: TGTGCCAGTAGTAAGGGTAGCGGCCCCTCCTACGAGCAGTACTTC
clone size: many; D gene: TRBD1; J gene: TRBJ1-1; V gene: TRBV5-1; CDR3 protein: CASSLIPGQGGAFF; CDR3 DNA: TGCGCCAGCAGCTTAATTCCGGGACAGGGGGGAGCTTTCTTT
clone size: .; D gene: TRBD1; J gene: TRBJ1-1; V gene: TRBV12-3/TRBV12-4; CDR3 protein: CASSTTGQPGGTFF; CDR3 DNA: TGTGCCAGCAGTACAACGGGACAGCCGGGGGGGACTTTCTTT
clone size: many; D gene: TRBD1; J gene: TRBJ1-1; V gene: TRBV12-3/TRBV12-4; CDR3 protein: CASSVSTGRDTEASF; CDR3 DNA: TGTGCCAGCAGTGTTTCGACAGGGAGGGACACTGAAGCTTCCTTT
clone size: many; D gene: .; J gene: TRBJ2-7; V gene: TRBV12-5; CDR3 protein: CASGPSFYEQYF; CDR3 DNA: TGTGCTAGTGGTCCGTCTTTCTACGAGCAGTACTTC
clone size: many; D gene: .; J gene: TRBJ2-2; V gene: TRBV6-1; CDR3 protein: CASKRVQELFF; CDR3 DNA: TGTGCCAGCAAACGGGTTCAGGAGCTGTTTTTT
clone size: many; D gene: .; J gene: TRBJ2-5; V gene: TRBV25-1; CDR3 protein: CASSASLAAETQYF; CDR3 DNA: TGTGCCAGCAGTGCATCACTAGCCGCGGAGACCCAGTACTTC
clone size: many; D gene: TRBD2; J gene: TRBJ2-7; V gene: TRBV15; CDR3 protein: CATSLVASGNHEQYF; CDR3 DNA: TGTGCCACCAGCTTAGTAGCTAGCGGGAACCACGAGCAGTACTTC
clone size: many; D gene: TRBD1; J gene: TRBJ1-1; V gene: TRBV5-1; CDR3 protein: CASSRGDRGYTEAFF; CDR3 DNA: TGCGCCAGCAGCAGAGGGGACAGGGGCTACACTGAAGCTTTCTTT
clone size: many; D gene: .; J gene: TRBJ2-2; V gene: TRBV6-2/TRBV6-3; CDR3 protein: CASGYTGELFF; CDR3 DNA: TGTGCCAGCGGGTACACCGGGGAGCTGTTTTTT
clone size: many; D gene: .; J gene: TRBJ2-7; V gene: TRBV5-1; CDR3 protein: CASSTGHGGSYEQYF; CDR3 DNA: TGCGCCAGCAGCACGGGACACGGAGGGTCCTACGAGCAGTACTTC
clone size: many; D gene: TRBD1; J gene: TRBJ1-5; V gene: TRBV30; CDR3 protein: CAWSRGTANQPQHF; CDR3 DNA: TGTGCCTGGAGTCGGGGGACAGCCAATCAGCCCCAGCATTTT
clone size: many; D gene: TRBD1; J gene: TRBJ1-6; V gene: TRBV6-5; CDR3 protein: CASSLRDRGLSPLHF; CDR3 DNA: TGTGCCAGCAGTTTACGGGACAGGGGGCTGTCACCCCTCCACTTT
clone size: many; D gene: .; J gene: TRBJ2-2; V gene: TRBV6-5; CDR3 protein: CASSPSRSPGELFF; CDR3 DNA: TGTGCCAGCAGTCCGTCTAGGTCCCCCGGGGAGCTGTTTTTT
clone size: .; D gene: .; J gene: TRBJ1-2; V gene: TRBV12-3/TRBV12-4; CDR3 protein: CASSPRGTTGYTF; CDR3 DNA: TGTGCCAGCAGCCCTCGTGGTACGACTGGCTACACCTTC
clone size: many; D gene: .; J gene: TRBJ2-5; V gene: TRBV30; CDR3 protein: CAWSVFARETQYF; CDR3 DNA: TGTGCCTGGAGTGTTTTCGCGAGAGAGACCCAGTACTTC
clone size: many; D gene: .; J gene: TRBJ1-1; V gene: TRBV7-9; CDR3 protein: CASSLDIANTEAFF; CDR3 DNA: TGTGCCAGCAGCTTAGATATAGCCAACACTGAAGCTTTCTTT